This passage covers 7 T cell receptor beta chains from one sample sequenced in a study of type 1 regulatory T cells. TCRdb fed the reads into MiXCR, producing one record per CDR3 protein. The profile shows some 100,000 distinct CDR3 sequences, 25% to 40% of them singletons. The sequencing sample was made of CD4+ T cells, either the whole sample or a sorted fraction (not recorded which). The receptors were gathered from a human donor in good health.

This clonotype was recorded a few times. The chain links TRBV12-3 or TRBV12-4 to TRBJ2-4; TRBD1 aligns across 7 bases. The CDR3 is made up of 13 amino acids. V lost 4 bases, J lost 3 bases, and 0 bases stayed unmatched. The CDR3, as DNA: TGTGCCAGCAGTTCAGGGGGCAAAAACATTCAGTACTTC. This translates into CASSSGGKNIQYF.

A single count supports this clonotype. The chain is built from TRBV3-1 and TRBJ2-5; D possibly corresponds to TRBD2 (7 bases). Trimming took off 5 bases at V and 1 base at J, with 23 bases between the two ends. The CDR3 length is 18 residues. From germline, CDR1 is LGHDT and CDR2 YNNKEL (reference sequence). The CDR3 DNA follows: TGTGCCAGCAGCTATAGGGGGGCGGGAGTGGCATTCCAAGAGACCCAGTACTTC. It translates to CASSYRGAGVAFQETQYF.

This sequence joins TRBV4-1 and TRBJ2-1; 11 bases are shared with TRBD2. CDR3 size: 20 residues. With 4 bases clipped from V and 0 bases from J, the junction kept 14 bases outside the gene matches. Germline V lookup: CDR1 MGHRA, CDR2 YSYEKL. For the CDR3, the DNA is TGCGCCAGCAGCCTGCCCGGGACTAGCGGTTTTACTAGCTCCTACAATGAGCAGTTCTTC. It codes for CASSLPGTSGFTSSYNEQFF.

This clonotype was seen only once. The rearrangement uses TRBV20-1 and TRBJ2-4; 12 bases agree with TRBD2. In germline, CDR1 is DFQATT, CDR2 SNEGSKA (reference sequence). The CDR3 has 13 amino acids. After removal of 3 bases from V and 9 bases from J, the junction contained 3 bases not matched to a gene. CDR3 protein: CSARTSGRSIQYF. The CDR3 DNA sequence: TGCAGTGCTAGGACTAGCGGGAGATCCATTCAGTACTTC.

Only a few counts were recorded for this clonotype. The chain recombines TRBV6-4 with TRBJ1-2; unclear D gene. CDR1 MRHNA and CDR2 SNTAGT come from the germline V gene. V was cut by 2 bases and J by 4 bases, with 8 bases left in between. The CDR3 runs to 13 residues. The CDR3 region is CASSDPGSYGYTF. The CDR3 coding sequence is TGTGCCAGCAGTGACCCGGGGAGCTATGGCTACACCTTC.

This clonotype was seen only once. The V and J genes are TRBV3-1 and TRBJ2-1; D is perhaps TRBD1 (5 bases). Germline V gene lookup returns CDR1 LGHDT and CDR2 YNNKEL (reference sequence). There are 13 residues in the CDR3. V lost 0 bases to trimming and J lost 13 bases, with 13 bases between them. CDR3 region: CASSQDRGTLQFF. CDR3 sequence (DNA): TGTGCCAGCAGCCAAGATAGGGGAACCCTTCAGTTCTTC.

The genes are TRBV20-1 and TRBJ2-5, with D unresolved. The CDR3 extends over 17 amino acids. CDR1 DFQATT and CDR2 SNEGSKA come from the germline V gene (reference sequence). The V gene lost 0 bases and the J gene lost 4 bases, with 21 bases spanning the gap. The CDR3 DNA reads TGCAGTGCTAGAGATATTCCCGTGAGCCGGTTATCAGAGACCCAGTACTTC. Translated, it gives CSARDIPVSRLSETQYF.